The entry below gives a single T cell receptor (beta chain) sequence along with its context. The protocol was immunoSEQ multiplex PCR, while the TCRdb copy is restricted to in-frame clones and leaves out a portion. The sample lists about 180,000 clones; more than 80% were seen once. V was pared by 0 bases and J by 4 bases, with 9 bases between. The CDR3 consists of 15 residues. CDR1 and CDR2 from the germline V gene are SGHAT and FQNNGV. These data belong to a study of T cell responses to AZD1222 COVID-19 vaccine. The chain links TRBV11-2 to TRBJ2-2; D is unclear. The sequence came from an adult in good health. Sequences were derived from peripheral blood, sampled on day 0 of AZD1222 vaccination. The CDR3: CASSLEEYGTGELFF. The CDR3 DNA sequence: TGTGCCAGCAGCTTAGAGGAGTACGGCACCGGGGAGCTGTTTTTT.